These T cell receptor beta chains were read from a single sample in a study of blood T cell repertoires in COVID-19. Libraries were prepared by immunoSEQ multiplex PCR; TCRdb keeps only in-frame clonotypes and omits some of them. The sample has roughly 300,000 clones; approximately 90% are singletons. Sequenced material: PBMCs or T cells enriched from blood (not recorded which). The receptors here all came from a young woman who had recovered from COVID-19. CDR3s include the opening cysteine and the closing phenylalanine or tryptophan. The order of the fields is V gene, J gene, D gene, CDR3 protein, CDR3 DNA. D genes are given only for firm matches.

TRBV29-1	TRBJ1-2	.	CSVEGGANYGYTF	TGCAGCGTTGAAGGGGGAGCTAACTATGGCTACACCTTC
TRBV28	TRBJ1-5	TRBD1	CASSFLGQLLINSNQPQHF	TGTGCCAGCAGTTTTCTGGGACAGCTCCTAATAAATAGCAATCAGCCCCAGCATTTT
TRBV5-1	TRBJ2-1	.	CASSQLQQGVGNEQFF	TGCGCCAGCAGCCAACTTCAACAGGGAGTGGGCAATGAGCAGTTCTTC
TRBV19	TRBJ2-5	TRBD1	CASSPQGEYGKETQYF	TGTGCCAGTAGTCCCCAGGGGGAATATGGAAAAGAGACCCAGTACTTC
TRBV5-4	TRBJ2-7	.	CASSFSAGETYEQYF	TGTGCCAGCAGCTTCTCAGCGGGCGAGACCTACGAGCAGTACTTC
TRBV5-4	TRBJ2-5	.	CASSLFNREETQYF	TGTGCCAGCAGCTTGTTTAACAGGGAAGAGACCCAGTACTTC
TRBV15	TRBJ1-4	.	CATSRGHRDDEKLFF	TGTGCCACCAGCAGAGGGCACAGGGACGATGAAAAACTGTTTTTT
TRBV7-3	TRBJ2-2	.	CASSFNPGELFF	TGTGCCAGCAGCTTCAATCCCGGGGAGCTGTTTTTT
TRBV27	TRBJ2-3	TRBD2	CASSSTSSTDTQYF	TGTGCCAGCAGTTCGACTAGCTCAACAGATACGCAGTATTTT
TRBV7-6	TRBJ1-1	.	CASSLLQGEAFF	TGTGCCAGCAGCTTACTACAGGGTGAAGCTTTCTTT
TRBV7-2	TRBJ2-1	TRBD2	CASSTSIAGGFNEQFF	TGTGCCAGCAGCACCTCGATAGCGGGAGGGTTCAATGAGCAGTTCTTC
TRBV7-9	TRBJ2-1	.	CASVQFSYNEQFF	TGTGCCAGCGTCCAGTTCTCCTACAATGAGCAGTTCTTC
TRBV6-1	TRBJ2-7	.	CASSDQHRQHSYEQYF	TGTGCCAGCAGTGACCAACATCGACAGCATTCCTACGAGCAGTACTTC
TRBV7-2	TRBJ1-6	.	CASTTRGSPLHF	TGTGCCAGCACCACTCGAGGGTCACCCCTCCACTTT
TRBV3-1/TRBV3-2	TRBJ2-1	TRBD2	CASSQGDYSYNEQFF	TGTGCCAGCAGCCAAGGGGACTACTCCTACAATGAGCAGTTCTTC
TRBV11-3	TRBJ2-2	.	CASSLSGRNTGELFF	TGTGCCAGCAGCTTGTCGGGAAGAAACACCGGGGAGCTGTTTTTT
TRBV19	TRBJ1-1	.	CASSIGGGNTEAFF	TGTGCCAGTAGTATAGGAGGGGGGAACACTGAAGCTTTCTTT
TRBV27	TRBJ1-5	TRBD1	CASSLFGTGGNQPQHF	TGTGCCAGCAGTTTATTCGGGACAGGGGGCAATCAGCCCCAGCATTTT
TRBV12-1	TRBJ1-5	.	CARRQGAQAQHF	TGTGCCAGGAGACAGGGGGCCCAGGCCCAGCATTTT
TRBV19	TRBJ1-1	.	CASNNPGQLNTEAFF	TGTGCCAGTAATAATCCCGGACAGTTGAACACTGAAGCTTTCTTT
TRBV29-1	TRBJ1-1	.	CSVAPEQDREAFF	TGCAGCGTTGCCCCCGAACAAGACAGGGAAGCTTTCTTT
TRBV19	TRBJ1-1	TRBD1	CASSINRGTEAFF	TGTGCCAGTAGTATAAACAGGGGAACTGAAGCTTTCTTT